Here is one T cell receptor (beta chain) with its context. Its antigen remains unknown. Naivety among CD8 cells was defined by CD45RO negativity and positive CCR7 selection, thereby excluding terminally differentiated effector memory CD45RA+ cells. This entry comes from a study of shared clonotypes between healthy human individuals. Points from the study as a whole: Unshared clonotypes carried lower generation probabilities than those common to all four donors.

The length of the CDR3 is 17 residues. V lost 4 bases to trimming and J lost 3 bases; unmatched junction nucleotides: 13. Germline CDR1 is MGHRA and CDR2 is YSYEKL. In replicate PCRs of sorted subsets, approximately 210 ng DNA, about 30,000 T cell genomes, was used. Sequenced by immunoSEQ multiplex PCR; TCRdb stores in-frame clones only, minus some. The data show about 2 million clones, roughly 95% seen once. The chain has TRBV4-1 and TRBJ2-5; 8 bases fit TRBD1. Sequences were obtained from naive CD8+ T cells sorted from blood. The TCR originated in a young man in good health. CDR3: CASSPTPGQAREETQYF. CDR3 DNA sequence: TGCGCCAGCAGCCCAACACCGGGACAGGCGCGTGAAGAGACCCAGTACTTC.